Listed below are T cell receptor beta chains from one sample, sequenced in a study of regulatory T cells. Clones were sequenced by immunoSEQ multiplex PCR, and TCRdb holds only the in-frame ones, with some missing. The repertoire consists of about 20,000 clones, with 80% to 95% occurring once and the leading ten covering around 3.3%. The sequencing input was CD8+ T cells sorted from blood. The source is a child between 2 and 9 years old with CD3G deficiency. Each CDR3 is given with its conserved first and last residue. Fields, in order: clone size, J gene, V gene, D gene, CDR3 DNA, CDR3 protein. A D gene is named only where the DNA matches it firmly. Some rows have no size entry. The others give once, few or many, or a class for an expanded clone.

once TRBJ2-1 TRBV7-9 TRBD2 TGTGCCAGCAGCCTCAGGGGCCCGGGACTAGCGGGAGGCGAGCAGTTCTTC CASSLRGPGLAGGEQFF
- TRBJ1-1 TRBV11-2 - TGTGCCAGCAGCTTAGACCCGACGGGAAAAGCTTTCTTT CASSLDPTGKAFF
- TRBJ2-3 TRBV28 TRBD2 TGTGCCAGCAGAAAAGCGGGAGGGCCGATCGATACGCAGTATTTT CASRKAGGPIDTQYF
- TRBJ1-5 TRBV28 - TGTGCCAGCAGTCTCCCGGACAGTAGCAATCAGCCCCAGCATTTT CASSLPDSSNQPQHF
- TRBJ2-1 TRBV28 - TGTGCCAGCAGTTCTGACAGCCGGAGGGGGAATGAGCAGTTCTTC CASSSDSRRGNEQFF
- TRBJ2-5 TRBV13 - TGTGCCAGCAGCTCGAATCTACAGGGGCGGGGGACCCAGTACTTC CASSSNLQGRGTQYF
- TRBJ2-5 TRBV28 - TGTGCCAGCAGCGGGCCTCAAGAGACCCAGTACTTC CASSGPQETQYF
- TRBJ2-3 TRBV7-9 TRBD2 TGTGCCAGCAGCCATACCTTTCGCGGGAGGGCCAAAAGCACAGATACGCAGTATTTT CASSHTFRGRAKSTDTQYF
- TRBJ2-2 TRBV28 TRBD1 TGTGCCAGCAGTTTCCAGGGGGATGGCACCGGGGAGCTGTTTTTT CASSFQGDGTGELFF
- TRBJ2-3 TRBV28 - TGTGCCAGCAGTTTATGGAGAGGGGATACGCAGTATTTT CASSLWRGDTQYF
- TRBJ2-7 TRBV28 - TGTGCCAGCAGTTTAATCGGTAGCTACGAGCAGTACTTC CASSLIGSYEQYF
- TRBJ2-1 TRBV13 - TGTGCCAGCAGCTTAGGATCCTACAATGAGCAGTTCTTC CASSLGSYNEQFF
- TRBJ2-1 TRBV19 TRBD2 TGTGCCAGTAGTATATCACTAGCGGTTTACAATGAGCAGTTCTTC CASSISLAVYNEQFF
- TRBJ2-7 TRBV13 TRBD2 TGTGCCAGCAGCTTAGGACTAGCGAGAGTATCCGGCGAGCAGTACTTC CASSLGLARVSGEQYF
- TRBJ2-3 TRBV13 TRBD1 TGTGCCAGCAGCTCGACGGACAGGAACACAGATACGCAGTATTTT CASSSTDRNTDTQYF
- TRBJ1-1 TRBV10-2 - TGCGCCAGCAGTGAGGACACTGAAGCTTTCTTT CASSEDTEAFF
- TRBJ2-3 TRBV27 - TGTGCCAGCAGGGGGGCAGATACGCAGTATTTT CASRGADTQYF
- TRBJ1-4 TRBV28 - TGTGCCAGCAGTTTAAACGCGGGAACTAATGAAAAACTGTTTTTT CASSLNAGTNEKLFF
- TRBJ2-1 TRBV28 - TGTGCCATCTCGAGGGGCATGGGGCATGAGCAGTTCTTC CAISRGMGHEQFF
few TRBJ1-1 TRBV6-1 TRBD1 TGTGCCAGCAGAGACCGGGACAGGGTGAACACTGAAGCTTTCTTT CASRDRDRVNTEAFF
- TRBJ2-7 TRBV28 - TGTGCCAGCAGTGAACTGGGCTCCTACGAGCAGTACTTC CASSELGSYEQYF
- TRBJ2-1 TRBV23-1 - TGCGCCAGCAGTCGACACAGGGAACTGCCCTACAATGAGCAGTTCTTC CASSRHRELPYNEQFF
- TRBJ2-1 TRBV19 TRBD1 TGTGCCAGTAGTGAACAGGGGAGAATCGACAATGAGCAGTTCTTC CASSEQGRIDNEQFF
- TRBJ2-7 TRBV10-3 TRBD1 TGTGCCATCAGTGGGGGACAGGGTGGCGGCTCCTACGAGCAGTACTTC CAISGGQGGGSYEQYF
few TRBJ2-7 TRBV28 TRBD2 TGTGCCAGCAGTTTAACGCGGGGGTACCCCTACGAGCAGTACTTC CASSLTRGYPYEQYF
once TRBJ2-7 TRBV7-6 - TGTGCCAGCAGCTTAGGGCCCGGGGTCTCCTACGAGCAGTACTTC CASSLGPGVSYEQYF
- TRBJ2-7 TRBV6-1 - TGTGCCAGCAGTGACTTTGGGGCCTCCTACGAGCAGTACTTC CASSDFGASYEQYF
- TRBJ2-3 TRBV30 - TGTGCCTGGATTCCGACCCCCCGAGGCACAGATACGCAGTATTTT CAWIPTPRGTDTQYF
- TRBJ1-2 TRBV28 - TGTGCCAGCAGCCGTGACGGATCCTATGGCTACACCTTC CASSRDGSYGYTF
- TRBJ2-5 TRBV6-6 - TGTGCCAGCAGTTACCTCGGACGCTTAGAAGAGACCCAGTACTTC CASSYLGRLEETQYF
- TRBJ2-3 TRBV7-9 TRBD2 TGTGCCAGCAGCCCCCCTCCCAGCGGGAGTCCAGATACGCAGTATTTT CASSPPPSGSPDTQYF
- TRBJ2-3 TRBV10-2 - TGCGCCAGCAGTGAGTCAGATACGCAGTATTTT CASSESDTQYF
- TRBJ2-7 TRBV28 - TGTGCCAGCAGTTTTCCCCCCTCCTACGAGCAGTACTTC CASSFPPSYEQYF
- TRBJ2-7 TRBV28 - TGTGCCAGCAGTCGTGGGGCCTACGAGCAGTACTTC CASSRGAYEQYF
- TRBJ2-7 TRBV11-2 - TGTGCCAGCAGCCTGACCCACGAGCAGTACTTC CASSLTHEQYF
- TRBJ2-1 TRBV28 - TGTGCCAGCAGTGGAATTAGGGAGAGTTGGAATGAGCAGTTCTTC CASSGIRESWNEQFF
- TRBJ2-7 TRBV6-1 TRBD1 TGTGCCAGCAGTGCCTGGGACAGGGGGGTCAACGAGCAGTACTTC CASSAWDRGVNEQYF
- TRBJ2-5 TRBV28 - TGTGCCACCCAGGGGTCACAAGAGACCCAGTACTTC CATQGSQETQYF
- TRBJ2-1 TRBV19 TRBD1 TGTGCCAGTAGTCCCGGGACAGGGGAGCAGTTCTTC CASSPGTGEQFF
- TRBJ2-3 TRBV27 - TGTGCCAGCAGGCAGCGGTCGTATAGCACAGATACGCAGTATTTT CASRQRSYSTDTQYF
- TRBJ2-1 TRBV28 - TGTGCCAGCAGTATTATAAAGGGTGAGCAGTTCTTC CASSIIKGEQFF
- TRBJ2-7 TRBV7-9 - TGTGCCAGCAGCTTAGATAGAGACGGATCCTACGAGCAGTACTTC CASSLDRDGSYEQYF
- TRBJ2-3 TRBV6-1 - TGTGCCAGCAGTGAAGTGTATACGCAGTATTTT CASSEVYTQYF
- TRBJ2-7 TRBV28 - TGTGCCAGCAGAAGCGGGTCAACCTACGAGCAGTACTTC CASRSGSTYEQYF
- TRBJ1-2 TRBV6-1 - TGTGCCAGCAGTGAATTCGAGGGGAACTATGGCTACACCTTC CASSEFEGNYGYTF
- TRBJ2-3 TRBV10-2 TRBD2 TGCGCCAGCAGGGATAGGGGACTAGCGGGGGCCCCAGATACGCAGTATTTT CASRDRGLAGAPDTQYF
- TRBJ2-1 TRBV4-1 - TGCGCCAGCAGCCAAGGCTCACTAAACTACAATGAGCAGTTCTTC CASSQGSLNYNEQFF
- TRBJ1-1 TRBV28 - TGTGCCAGCAGTTTAAGGACAGTTCTTTCCGCTTCCGAAGCTTTCTTT CASSLRTVLSASEAFF